The present entry profiles one TCR beta chain with its context. The length of the CDR3 is 11 residues. V lost 4 bases, J lost 10 bases, and 10 bases lay in between. Looked up from germline, CDR1 is MDHEN and CDR2 is SYDVKM. This sample was taken from a study of blood T cells in healthy people across ages. Alongside a J-beta primer mix, a sample-barcoded 5' primer served in a second PCR lasting roughly 6 to 12 cycles. One entry per CDR3 protein, called by TCRdb with MiXCR from the 5' RACE reads. The sample holds hundreds of thousands of distinct CDR3 sequences, approximately 53% seen once. The material sequenced was blood. This chain connects TRBV28 to TRBJ2-5; D is unresolved. The sequence derives from a man aged 40-49 years in good health. As DNA, the CDR3 is TGTGCCAGCAGTTCCCCGATGGACCAGTACTTC. It is translated as CASSSPMDQYF.